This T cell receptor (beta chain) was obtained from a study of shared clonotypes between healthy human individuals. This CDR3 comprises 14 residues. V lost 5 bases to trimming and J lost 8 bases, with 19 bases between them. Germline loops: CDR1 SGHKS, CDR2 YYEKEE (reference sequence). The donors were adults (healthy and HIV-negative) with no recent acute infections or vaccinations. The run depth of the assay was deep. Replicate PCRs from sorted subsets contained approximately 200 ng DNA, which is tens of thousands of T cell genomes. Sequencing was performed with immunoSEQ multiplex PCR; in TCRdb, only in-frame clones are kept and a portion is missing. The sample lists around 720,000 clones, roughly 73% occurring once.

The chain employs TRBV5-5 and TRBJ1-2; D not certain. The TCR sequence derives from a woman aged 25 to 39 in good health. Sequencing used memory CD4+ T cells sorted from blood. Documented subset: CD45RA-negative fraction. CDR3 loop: CASRETGRGRGYTF. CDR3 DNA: TGTGCCAGCAGAGAGACCGGACGAGGTAGAGGCTACACCTTC.